This T cell receptor beta chain was obtained from a study of blood T cell repertoires in COVID-19. Background on the study: The samples span acute and convalescent COVID-19 from the United States, Italy and Spain. Nucleic acid was either cDNA or gDNA, and it came from T cells, B-cell-depleted T cells, or PBMCs.

Seattle patients were enrolled during active infection and followed longitudinally. The CDR3 spans 17 residues. Trimming cost V 1 base and J 8 bases, with 20 bases left between them. Germline assignment: CDR1 LGHDT and CDR2 YNNKEL (reference sequence). In the original workflow: Nucleated cell number was recorded as an estimate derived from reference gene primer amplification. This table comes from immunoSEQ multiplex PCR, and its TCRdb copy is limited to in-frame clones, with some not included. The DNA was the basis for D and trimming; V, J and clone size are from that table. The data contain 250,000 to 400,000 clones, 90% of them singletons.

The J gene is TRBJ1-4, the V gene TRBV3-1 (or the pseudogene TRBV3-2); tentative D call: TRBD1 (5 bases). This clonotype was obtained from a woman under 40 with COVID-19, enrolled during active disease. The sequencing input was peripheral blood. Here the CDR3 reads CASSQVPGQVHSEKLFF. The CDR3 DNA reads TGTGCCAGCAGCCAAGTACCCGGACAAGTTCACTCCGAAAAACTGTTTTTT.